This T cell receptor (beta chain) was recovered during a study of T cell responses to AZD1222 COVID-19 vaccine. Study results and caveats: Nearly half of unique spike-specific TCRs reportedly avoided B.1.351 and B.1.1.7 mutated regions. Baseline antibody screening turned up just 6 or 7 seropositive AZD1222 recipients. Most donors were white British and more were female, and clonal diversity was possibly underestimated. Spike-specific TCRs gained breadth and depth after people received two AZD1222 doses.

Here immunoSEQ multiplex PCR was the method, and the copy in TCRdb shows in-frame clones only, minus some. The data hold 150,000 to 200,000 clones, with around 92% observed a single time. The V gene lost 1 base and the J gene lost 4 bases, with 9 bases spanning the gap. Germline V gene lookup returns CDR1 LNHDA and CDR2 SQIVND (reference sequence). This CDR3 region has 14 residues. Details on this clone: Its antigen remains unidentified.

V and J are TRBV19 and TRBJ2-3; D gene unclear. The TCR comes from an adult who received the AZD1222 COVID-19 vaccine. This specimen was peripheral blood, taken 28 days after the second AZD1222 dose. The CDR3: CASSIGIRSDTQYF. The CDR3 DNA is TGTGCCAGTAGTATAGGGATACGGTCAGATACGCAGTATTTT.